Many counts were recorded for the clone carrying this T cell receptor beta chain. Its antigen is currently unknown. The study included ophthalmopathy patients with Clinical Activity Score at least 3, NOSPECS grade at least 4 and duration under 3 months. The CDR3 loop spans 15 amino acids. Germline V gene lookup returns CDR1 LGHDT and CDR2 YNNKEL (reference sequence). V was pared by 1 base and J by 4 bases, with 3 bases of the junction left unmatched. TCR beta CDR3 region amplification was performed from RNA transcripts. HTBI primers were employed in a first-round RT-PCR of the TCR CDR3. TCRdb re-called the multiplex PCR reads through MiXCR, storing one row per CDR3 protein. The data show roughly 400,000 distinct CDR3 sequences, with roughly 13% seen just once and 28% held by the top ten. The data belong to a study of T cells in Graves' hyperthyroidism and ophthalmopathy. Study overall: The authors collected peripheral blood at initial diagnosis, before any treatment.

General study findings and limits: Among thyroid clonotypes expanded above 0.001, most also appeared in blood.

Sequenced input: blood. This TCR was recovered from a man between 45 and 60 years old with Graves' ophthalmopathy. The rearrangement uses TRBV3-1 and TRBJ1-4; 7 positions match TRBD1. The CDR3 is CASSQGDSINEKLFF. DNA of the CDR3: TGTGCCAGCAGCCAAGGGGACAGCATTAATGAAAAACTGTTTTTT.